This T cell receptor beta chain appears in the sequencing data of a study of regulatory T cells in long-lasting Graves disease. Time point given: newly diagnosed GD, antithyroid drugs for less than 3 months. The TCR library was made from RNA that had been extracted from PBMCs in TRIzol. This clonotype showed up many times. With 5 bases removed from V and 8 bases from J, the gap between germline ends came to 15 bases. The CDR3 has 13 amino acids. CDR1 is SGHTA and CDR2 is FQGTGA in the germline V gene. Combining iRepertoire HTBI primers with Arm-PCR of CDR3 regions, the authors built TCR beta libraries. TCRdb fed the multiplex PCR reads into MiXCR, producing one record per CDR3 protein. The sample consists of 200,000 to 250,000 distinct CDR3 sequences, roughly a fifth of them appearing once. This sample also appeared in a second study, on T cells in Graves' hyperthyroidism and ophthalmopathy.

The TCR sequence derives from a woman aged 25 to 45 with Graves disease. The source material was peripheral blood mononuclear cells (PBMCs), sampled at new diagnosis, from a patient treated with antithyroid drugs. The V call is TRBV7-3, the J call TRBJ1-1; D perhaps matches TRBD1 (6 bases). The DNA of the CDR3 is TGTGCCAGCAGCCCCGCGACAGGCGCCGAAGCTTTCTTT. The encoded protein is CASSPATGAEAFF.